This T cell receptor (beta chain) was captured in a study of blood T cell repertoires in COVID-19. Study-level background: Both acute and convalescent COVID-19 samples were obtained from the United States, Italy and Spain.

The table lists this clone with a count of one. At one boundary the junction diverges from the germline segment, which might be a read error. Authors' analysis steps: How many nucleated cells were present was estimated from reference gene primer amplification. Profiled with immunoSEQ multiplex PCR; TCRdb holds only in-frame clones, not every one. V and J calls plus clone size are reproduced from that table; the DNA served to infer D and trimming. The sample comprises around 470,000 clones, less than 95% of which are singletons, and 0.6% to 0.7% rests with the top ten. Cohort 3 recovery required two negative PCRs, clearance, or symptom resolution. This sequence was found in a young man who had recovered from COVID-19. Sequenced: PBMCs or T cells enriched from blood (not recorded which).

CDR3 sequence reads: CASSVVGSALAF. CDR3 DNA sequence: TGTGCCAGCAGCGTAGTGGGCTCTGCCCTGGCCTTC. This chain joins TRBV9 and TRBJ1-2, with D unclear. Germline V gives CDR1 SGDLS, CDR2 YYNGEE. CDR3 length equals 12 residues.